What follows are 30 T cell receptor beta chains derived from one specimen sequenced in a study of blood T cell repertoires in COVID-19. Using immunoSEQ multiplex PCR, the repertoire was profiled, and TCRdb retains in-frame clones only, with some absent. Of some 340,000 clones in the sample, roughly 86% were seen once. The specimen sequenced was PBMCs or T cells enriched from blood (not recorded which). The receptors come from a woman in her 30s who had recovered from COVID-19.

The chain uses TRBV29-1 and TRBJ1-2; the match to TRBD1 covers 7 bases. This CDR3 is 12 amino acids long. Germline V gives CDR1 SQVTM, CDR2 ANQGSEA. V was pared by 4 bases and J by 6 bases, with 5 bases of the junction left unmatched. CDR3 nucleotide sequence: TGCAGCGTTGGGGACAGCGCCAATGGCTACACCTTC. It is translated as CSVGDSANGYTF.

The V gene is TRBV14, the J gene TRBJ2-1; TRBD2 matches 9 bases. The junction had 4 bases not matched to a gene; V was cut back by 4 bases and J by 0 bases. CDR1 and CDR2 from the germline V gene are SGHDN and FVKESK. The CDR3 contains 16 residues. The CDR3 DNA sequence: TGTGCCAGCAGCCGACGGGGACTAGCCTCCTACAATGAGCAGTTCTTC. Amino acids: CASSRRGLASYNEQFF.

The rearrangement joins TRBV6-7 to TRBJ1-2; D unresolved. TRBV6-7 is designated an ORF whose function remains uncertain. V was pared by 7 bases and J by 8 bases, with 8 bases between. The CDR3 totals 10 residues. The CDR3 coding sequence is TGTGCCAGCACCCCTCGGGGCTACACCTTC. Translating gives CASTPRGYTF.

V and J are TRBV6-5 and TRBJ2-1; no clear D gene. Trimming removed 6 bases from V and 0 bases from J, with 12 bases in between. Looked up from germline, CDR1 is MNHEY and CDR2 is SVGAGI. The CDR3 totals 15 residues. This chain's CDR3 is CASRSSTSSYNEQFF. For the CDR3, the DNA is TGTGCCAGCAGGTCTTCCACGAGCTCCTACAATGAGCAGTTCTTC.

The chain employs TRBV10-3 and TRBJ1-5; D uncertain. Trimming cost V 2 bases and J 0 bases, with 11 bases left between them. The CDR3 runs to 16 residues. Germline CDR1 reads ENHRY; CDR2 reads SYGVKD. The CDR3 nucleotides read TGTGCCATCAGTGAGGCTCGGGTCTCTAGCAATCAGCCCCAGCATTTT. This sequence encodes CAISEARVSSNQPQHF.

The chain recombines TRBV19 with TRBJ1-5, with D possibly TRBD1 on 6 matching bases. The germline V gene has CDR1 LNHDA and CDR2 SQIVND (reference sequence). The V end was cut by 3 bases, the J end by 0 bases, with 15 bases between. CDR3 length: 17 amino acids. The CDR3 DNA sequence: TGTGCCAGTAGTATTAGGGCAGGGGCATTTAGCAATCAGCCCCAGCATTTT. The encoded protein is CASSIRAGAFSNQPQHF.

This clone has only one observation. CDR3 sequence reads: CASSEDRLPSGNTIYF. CDR3 nucleotides: TGCGCCAGCAGCGAGGACAGGCTCCCTTCTGGAAACACCATATATTTT. This rearrangement joins TRBV5-1 to TRBJ1-3; 7 bases match TRBD1. Trimming took 4 bases from V and 1 from J; bases not matched to a gene: 8. CDR3 length equals 16 residues. From germline, CDR1 is SGHRS and CDR2 YFSETQ.

V usage is TRBV19 and J usage is TRBJ2-7; possible D gene TRBD1, 6 bases. Germline-derived CDR1 and CDR2 are LNHDA and SQIVND (reference sequence). The CDR3 has 13 residues. V shed 6 bases and J shed 7 bases, with 16 bases lying between them. The CDR3 bases are TGTGCCAGTAGCCCGGCAGGGGCGGGTGAGCAGTACTTC. It codes for CASSPAGAGEQYF.

The genes are TRBV5-1 and TRBJ2-5; 8 nucleotides agree with TRBD1. Germline V gene data show CDR1 as SGHRS and CDR2 as YFSETQ. Unmatched junction bases numbered 7, after V lost 5 bases and J lost 4 bases. This CDR3 region has 14 residues. CDR3 sequence: CASRKTGDGETQYF. The CDR3 DNA sequence: TGCGCCAGCAGAAAGACAGGGGATGGAGAGACCCAGTACTTC.

The V and J genes are TRBV29-1 and TRBJ1-1; no firm D call. The CDR3 totals 15 residues. Trimming shortened V by 6 bases and J by 0 bases, and 17 bases separated the two germline ends. Germline V CDR1 and CDR2: SQVTM, ANQGSEA. The CDR3: CSVSGRPGLNTEAFF. CDR3 coding DNA: TGCAGCGTGTCGGGGAGGCCTGGGCTGAACACTGAAGCTTTCTTT.

The chain recombines TRBV19 with TRBJ2-5, with a weak D call TRBD2 (6 bases). Germline CDR1 LNHDA, CDR2 SQIVND (reference sequence). The CDR3 runs to 15 residues. Trimming cost V 5 bases and J 1 base, with 14 bases left between them. CDR3 loop: CASSQRRGSQETQYF. DNA for the CDR3: TGTGCCAGTAGTCAGAGACGGGGGAGCCAAGAGACCCAGTACTTC.

This rearrangement joins TRBV11-3 to TRBJ2-3; no clear D. Trimming shortened V by 2 bases and J by 4 bases, and 7 bases separated the two germline ends. The germline CDR1 and CDR2 sequences are SGHNT and YENEEA. The length of the CDR3 is 13 residues. CDR3 amino acids: CASSLSEPDTQYF. The CDR3 coding sequence is TGTGCCAGCAGCTTAAGCGAGCCAGATACGCAGTATTTT. The full variable domain, rest sourced from reference TRBV11-3 and TRBJ2-3, is EAGVVQSPRYKIIEKKQPVAFWCNPISGHNTLYWYLQNLGQGPELLIRYENEEAVDDSQLPKDRFSAERLKGVDSTLKIQPAELGDSAVYLCASSLSEPDTQYFGPGTRLTVL.

This clone appeared once. The J gene is TRBJ1-1, the V gene TRBV5-4; TRBD1 matches 7 bases. CDR1 is SGHNT, CDR2 YYREEE, per germline (reference sequence). V lost 0 bases to trimming and J lost 11 bases; unmatched junction nucleotides: 7. This CDR3 spans 13 amino acids. The CDR3 protein is CASSLGGTGEAFF. DNA of the CDR3: TGTGCCAGCAGCTTGGGGGGCACAGGGGAGGCTTTCTTT.

This chain links TRBV19 with TRBJ1-1; 10 positions agree with TRBD1. Germline trimming cut 6 bases from V and 0 bases from J; bases unmatched to any gene: 7. CDR3 size: 16 residues. Germline CDR1 is LNHDA and CDR2 is SQIVND (reference sequence). The CDR3 DNA reads TGTGCCAGTAGCCCGGGACAGGGGTATATGAACACTGAAGCTTTCTTT. Its protein is CASSPGQGYMNTEAFF.

Here the CDR3 DNA reads TGTGCCAGCAGCGCGGACAGGGCGAATCAGCCCCAGCATTTT. Translation gives CASSADRANQPQHF. The chain couples TRBV7-9 to TRBJ1-5, with 8 bases that match TRBD1. Germline V gene lookup returns CDR1 SEHNR and CDR2 FQNEAQ (reference sequence). Trimming at V came to 5 bases and at J to 4 bases, leaving 4 bases not matched to a gene. This CDR3 is 14 amino acids long.

Concerning this clone: The sample contains more than one DNA sequence encoding this CDR3. V usage is TRBV30 and J usage is TRBJ1-3; D call uncertain. Germline CDR1 GTSNPN, CDR2 SVGIG (reference sequence). The V end was cut by 0 bases, the J end by 0 bases, with 3 bases between. This CDR3 is 13 amino acids long. CDR3 sequence reads: CAWSVYSGNTIYF. In nucleotides, the CDR3 is TGTGCCTGGAGTGTCTACTCTGGAAACACCATATATTTT. The complete variable domain, with remaining parts taken from reference TRBV30 and TRBJ1-3, reads SQTIHQWPATLVQPVGSPLSLECTVEGTSNPNLYWYRQAAGRGLQLLFYSVGIGQISSEVPQNLSASRPQDRQFILSSKKLLLSDSGFYLCAWSVYSGNTIYFGEGSWLTVV.

This clone was observed a handful of times. The chain is built from TRBV5-5 and TRBJ2-3; 7 positions agree with TRBD2. After removal of 10 bases from V and 1 base from J, the junction contained 6 bases not matched to a gene. The CDR3 is made up of 13 amino acids. Germline V gene data show CDR1 as SGHKS and CDR2 as YYEKEE (reference sequence). CDR3: CASGLAGTDTQYF. DNA for the CDR3: TGTGCCTCGGGCCTAGCGGGCACAGATACGCAGTATTTT.

The chain couples TRBV4-3 to TRBJ2-7, with 12 bases fitting TRBD2. Germline values: CDR1 LGHNA, CDR2 YSLEER. The length of the CDR3 is 15 residues. Trimming cost V 6 bases and J 2 bases; bases outside gene matches: 5. Here the CDR3 reads CASSPLAGGTYEQYF. Here the CDR3 DNA reads TGCGCCAGCAGTCCACTAGCGGGGGGCACCTACGAGCAGTACTTC.

The chain has TRBV7-9 and TRBJ1-1; a possible D gene is TRBD1 (5 bases). V lost 6 bases and J 3 bases, leaving 17 bases between the germline ends. The CDR3 sequence is 15 residues long. Germline CDR1 and CDR2: SEHNR and FQNEAQ (reference sequence). The CDR3 DNA follows: TGTGCCAGCAGTTATCGGGGGGTAAGGGACACTGAAGCTTTCTTT. Protein product: CASSYRGVRDTEAFF.

The count of this clone is one. This chain connects TRBV10-3 to TRBJ2-1; D uncertain. The CDR3 sequence is 13 residues long. V lost 2 bases and J 7 bases, leaving 9 bases between the germline ends. CDR1 and CDR2 (germline): ENHRY, SYGVKD. CDR3: CAISEPARNEQFF. The CDR3 coding sequence is TGTGCCATCAGTGAGCCCGCGCGGAATGAGCAGTTCTTC.

DNA of the CDR3: TGTGCCACCAGTGACCCCGGGACAGGGTATGGCTACACCTTC. This gives the protein CATSDPGTGYGYTF. V usage is TRBV24-1 and J usage is TRBJ1-2; 9 nucleotides line up with TRBD1. V shed 4 bases, J shed 5 bases, and the junction held 4 bases outside the gene matches. Germline CDR1 is KGHDR and CDR2 is SFDVKD. There are 14 residues in the CDR3.

The gene calls are TRBV15 and TRBJ2-7, with D unclear. The ends were cut back, 8 bases at V and 0 bases at J, with 20 bases in the middle. CDR3 length: 16 residues. Germline CDR1 LNHNV, CDR2 YYDKDF (reference sequence). The CDR3 loop reads CATSQPSARLSYEQYF. The CDR3 DNA reads TGTGCCACCTCTCAACCCTCCGCCAGGCTCTCCTACGAGCAGTACTTC.

V gene TRBV25-1 combines with J gene TRBJ1-6, with D maybe TRBD1 (6 bases). Germline V gene sequence: CDR1 MGHDK, CDR2 SYGVNS. The CDR3 spans 16 residues. V was trimmed by 6 bases and J by 5 bases, leaving 17 bases between them. Written as DNA, the CDR3 is TGTGCCAGCAGCCCAAACAGGACAGCGAATAATTCACCCCTCCACTTT. It yields the protein CASSPNRTANNSPLHF.

The J gene is TRBJ2-3, the V gene TRBV4-1, with TRBD2 matching over 12 bases. Losses at the gene ends were 1 base for V and 4 bases for J; bases not matched to a gene: 12. CDR3 length: 19 amino acids. CDR1 and CDR2 (germline): MGHRA, YSYEKL. CDR3: CASSQGLAGGFNPPDTQYF. Here the CDR3 DNA reads TGCGCCAGCAGCCAAGGGCTAGCGGGGGGGTTTAACCCCCCAGATACGCAGTATTTT.

In its sample, this clone was seen once. The chain employs TRBV24-1 and TRBJ1-5, with D possibly being TRBD1 (6 bases). Germline V CDR1 and CDR2: KGHDR, SFDVKD. This CDR3 is built from 14 residues. Trimming removed 2 bases at V and 5 bases at J, with 9 bases between. The CDR3 region is CATSDYRADQPQHF. Written as DNA, the CDR3 is TGTGCCACCAGTGATTACAGGGCAGATCAGCCCCAGCATTTT.

The chain has TRBV13 and TRBJ1-1; D is undetermined. Trimming removed 6 bases from V and 2 bases from J, with 4 bases in between. The CDR3 consists of 11 residues. Germline values: CDR1 PRHDT, CDR2 FYEKMQ (reference sequence). The CDR3, as DNA: TGTGCCAGCAGACTCAACACTGAAGCTTTCTTT. Translation gives CASRLNTEAFF.

This clone came up once. V usage is TRBV7-2 and J usage is TRBJ1-1, with TRBD1 matching 7 bases. V lost 4 bases, J lost 6 bases, and 11 bases stayed unmatched. The CDR3 contains 15 residues. From germline, CDR1 is SGHTA and CDR2 FQGNSA. The chain's CDR3 is CASSSQTGPPAEAFF. CDR3 DNA sequence: TGTGCCAGCAGCTCACAGACAGGGCCCCCCGCTGAAGCTTTCTTT.

The chain has TRBV9 and TRBJ2-7; 7 bases agree with TRBD1. The CDR3 totals 15 residues. With V trimmed by 0 bases and J by 3 bases, 6 bases remained unmatched. Germline CDR1 reads SGDLS; CDR2 reads YYNGEE. The DNA of the CDR3 is TGTGCCAGCAGCGTAGGTGACAGGGCGAGCTACGAGCAGTACTTC. This encodes CASSVGDRASYEQYF.

The rearrangement joins TRBV10-3 to TRBJ2-7; possibly TRBD1 for D (6 bases). V lost 4 bases, J lost 0 bases, and 13 bases lay in between. In germline, CDR1 is ENHRY, CDR2 SYGVKD. There are 15 residues in the CDR3. The CDR3 loop is CAISGKTGSSYEQYF. In DNA form, the CDR3 reads TGTGCCATCAGTGGAAAGACAGGAAGCTCCTACGAGCAGTACTTC.

This clone was recorded a few times. This sequence joins TRBV7-8 and TRBJ1-4; D is ambiguous. The CDR3 spans 15 residues. The V end lost 7 bases, the J end lost 5 bases, and 17 bases lay between the germline ends. Germline V gene lookup returns CDR1 SGHVS and CDR2 FQNEAQ. The CDR3 coding sequence is TGTGCCAGCAAATCGAGACCGGGCGGGAATGAAAAACTGTTTTTT. It is translated as CASKSRPGGNEKLFF.